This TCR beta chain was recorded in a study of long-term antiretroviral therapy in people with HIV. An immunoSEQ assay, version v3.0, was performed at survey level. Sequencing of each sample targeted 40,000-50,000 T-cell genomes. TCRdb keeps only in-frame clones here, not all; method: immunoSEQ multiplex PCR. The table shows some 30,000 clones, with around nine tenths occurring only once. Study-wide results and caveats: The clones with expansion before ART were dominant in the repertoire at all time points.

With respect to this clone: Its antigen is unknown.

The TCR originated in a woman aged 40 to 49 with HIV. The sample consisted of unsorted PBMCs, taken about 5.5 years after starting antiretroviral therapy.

The CDR3: CASSLPGTGGNTIYF. DNA for the CDR3: TGTGCCAGCAGCCTTCCCGGGACAGGGGGAAACACCATATATTTT. The chain carries TRBV4-2 and TRBJ1-3; 9 positions match TRBD1. J lost 4 bases, V lost 4 bases, and 5 bases had no gene match. This CDR3 is 15 amino acids long. Germline V gene sequence: CDR1 LGHNA, CDR2 YNFKEQ.